This T cell receptor beta chain is from a study of lymphopenia after photon versus proton radiotherapy. Regarding the study as a whole: Post-nadir TCR diversity decline inversely tracked overall survival among those who died. Oligoclonal CD8+ Temra expansion after nadir drove photon patients' diversity drop. Photon-treated patients lost naive T cells and TCR diversity; proton-treated stayed stable. Only patients who died were analyzed for survival; proton advantage is unproven.

As regards this clone: What it recognizes is unknown.

Profiled with immunoSEQ multiplex PCR; TCRdb holds only in-frame clones, not every one. Here the sample spans over 50,000 clones, around 87% being singletons. The junction had 9 bases not matched to a gene; V was cut back by 0 bases and J by 10 bases. The CDR3 is made up of 16 amino acids. CDR1 and CDR2 (germline): SGHRS, YFSETQ. The clonotype originates from a man aged 35 to 55 with gastric cancer. This sequence joins TRBV5-1 and TRBJ1-6; 8 bases are a match to TRBD1. Here the sequenced sample was peripheral blood, taken from a patient treated with photon-based radiotherapy. CDR3 in amino acids: CASSLVSGGARSPLHF. The CDR3 coding sequence is TGCGCCAGCAGCTTGGTCTCAGGGGGCGCGAGGTCACCCCTCCACTTT. The whole variable domain, remainder taken from reference TRBV5-1 and TRBJ1-6, is KAGVTQTPRYLIKTRGQQVTLSCSPISGHRSVSWYQQTPGQGLQFLFEYFSETQRNKGNFPGRFSGRQFSNSRSEMNVSTLELGDSALYLCASSLVSGGARSPLHFGNGTRLTVT.